This T cell receptor (beta chain) is drawn from a study of neurological immune-mediated disorders. The cDNA was synthesized by 5'RACE incorporating 10-nucleotide random UMIs. TCRdb itself ran the 5' RACE reads through MiXCR, one entry per CDR3 protein. In the table there are 55,000 to 70,000 distinct CDR3 sequences, around 10% of which are singletons. From germline, CDR1 is DFQATT and CDR2 SNEGSKA (reference sequence). The CDR3 is made up of 13 amino acids. This clonotype was seen ten or more times. From 2 million PBMCs stored at -80 C, the unsorted libraries were generated. The receptor comes from a man in his sixties in good health. What was sequenced was PBMCs. The gene calls are TRBV20-1 and TRBJ2-2; 7 nucleotides agree with TRBD1. CDR3 sequence reads: CGWTGSNTGELFF. The CDR3 DNA reads TGCGGTTGGACAGGATCGAACACCGGGGAGCTGTTTTTT.